Shown below are 16 T cell receptor beta chains from a single sample sequenced in a study of blood T cell repertoires in COVID-19. Data came from immunoSEQ multiplex PCR; TCRdb stores just in-frame clones and leaves some out. In the table there are roughly 80,000 clones, 88% of which are singletons. The source material was peripheral blood. The receptors were gathered from a human donor in a cohort sampled during active COVID-19.

The genes are TRBV29-1 and TRBJ2-1, with D perhaps matching TRBD2 (5 bases). Looked up from germline, CDR1 is SQVTM and CDR2 is ANQGSEA. Trimming shortened V by 6 bases and J by 5 bases, and 14 bases separated the two germline ends. CDR3 size: 13 residues. DNA for the CDR3: TGCAGCGTCCAGAGGGCCAGCCACAATGAGCAGTTCTTC. It encodes CSVQRASHNEQFF.

The rearrangement links TRBV10-3 to TRBJ2-6; tentative D call: TRBD1 (6 bases). Trimming cost V 0 bases and J 0 bases, with 15 bases left between them. From germline, CDR1 is ENHRY and CDR2 SYGVKD. The CDR3 covers 19 residues. The CDR3 region is CAISESVDRRLSGANVLTF. The CDR3 DNA reads TGTGCCATCAGTGAGTCGGTAGACAGGCGCCTCTCTGGGGCCAACGTCCTGACTTTC.

The chain has TRBV24-1 and TRBJ2-1, with 7 positions matching TRBD1. V was clipped by 6 bases and J by 5 bases; unmatched bases: 6. Germline values: CDR1 KGHDR, CDR2 SFDVKD. CDR3 size: 14 residues. DNA for the CDR3: TGTGCCACCAGTCGAGGACAGGCCAACAATGAGCAGTTCTTC. Translation gives CATSRGQANNEQFF.

The chain uses TRBV5-5 and TRBJ1-6; D may be TRBD1 (6 bases). Germline values: CDR1 SGHKS, CDR2 YYEKEE (reference sequence). Between the trimmed V and J ends, which lost 0 bases and 4 bases, there was a span of 11 bases. The CDR3 contains 16 residues. The CDR3 DNA is TGTGCCAGCAGCTTGGGGGGGGGACAATATAATTCACCCCTCCACTTT. It translates to CASSLGGGQYNSPLHF.

CDR3 region: CASSQAGTSAYEQYF. The CDR3, as DNA: TGCGCCAGCAGCCAAGCCGGGACTAGCGCCTACGAGCAGTACTTC. This chain connects TRBV4-1 to TRBJ2-7, with 10 bases lining up with TRBD2. The V segment lost 1 base and the J segment 2 bases; nucleotides outside the gene matches: 2. This CDR3 contains 15 residues. In germline, CDR1 is MGHRA, CDR2 YSYEKL.

This clone appeared a single time. V usage is TRBV21-1 and J usage is TRBJ1-6; the D segment call TRBD1 is taken from the table without a DNA check. TRBV21-1 is a pseudogene. This CDR3 region has 18 residues. The DNA of the CDR3 is TGTGCCAACCCGTCATTACAAAATGCCCTCTCCTATAATTCACCCCTCCACTTT. Translating it yields CANPSLQNALSYNSPLHF.

This chain connects TRBV24-1 to TRBJ2-1; 16 bases are shared with TRBD2. CDR3 size: 18 residues. Looked up from germline, CDR1 is KGHDR and CDR2 is SFDVKD. V lost 9 bases, J lost 2 bases, and 9 bases stayed unmatched. The CDR3 loop is CATGGTSGRDHTYNEQFF. The DNA of the CDR3 is TGTGCCACCGGGGGGACTAGCGGGAGGGACCACACCTACAATGAGCAGTTCTTC.

V is TRBV6-5 and J is TRBJ2-1; TRBD1 is a possible D gene (5 bases). The CDR3 spans 12 residues. Trimming removed 6 bases from V and 3 bases from J, with 6 bases in between. Germline V lookup: CDR1 MNHEY, CDR2 SVGAGI. In DNA, the CDR3 is TGTGCCAGCAGCCAGGGCTACAATGAGCAGTTCTTC. Protein sequence: CASSQGYNEQFF.

V is TRBV9 and J is TRBJ2-7; TRBD1 matches 9 bases. The trim removed 0 bases at V and 5 bases at J, leaving 9 bases unmatched. The CDR3 covers 16 residues. Germline V gene sequence: CDR1 SGDLS, CDR2 YYNGEE. The chain's CDR3 is CASSVAGQGLVNEQYF. The DNA for the CDR3 is TGTGCCAGCAGCGTAGCGGGACAGGGCCTTGTAAACGAGCAGTACTTC.

The chain links TRBV5-1 to TRBJ2-7; 8 bases are shared with TRBD1. Germline V CDR1 and CDR2: SGHRS, YFSETQ. V lost 4 bases and J lost 5; bases outside the gene matches: 11. CDR3 length equals 15 residues. The CDR3 region is CASSLQDRGGNEQYF. In nucleotides, the CDR3 is TGCGCCAGCAGCCTCCAAGACAGGGGCGGCAACGAGCAGTACTTC.

This chain uses TRBV7-3 with TRBJ1-1; no clear D. CDR1 and CDR2 (germline): SGHTA, FQGTGA. Trimming pared 5 bases from V and 2 bases from J, leaving 9 bases between. The CDR3 is 13 residues long. Here the CDR3 DNA reads TGTGCCAGCAGCCAAACAAGAAACACTGAAGCTTTCTTT. Amino acids: CASSQTRNTEAFF.

The chain joins TRBV5-5 to TRBJ1-1, with 7 bases aligning to TRBD1. The CDR3 runs 14 residues. In germline, CDR1 is SGHKS, CDR2 YYEKEE (reference sequence). With V trimmed by 4 bases and J by 1 base, 4 bases remained unmatched. CDR3 residues: CASSVRDRNTEAFF. CDR3 bases: TGTGCCAGCAGCGTGAGGGACAGGAACACTGAAGCTTTCTTT.

This clone was picked up a small number of times. The V gene is TRBV7-2, the J gene TRBJ2-5; D may be TRBD1 (5 bases). Trimming cost V 3 bases and J 5 bases, with 16 bases left between them. CDR3 length: 15 amino acids. The germline V gene has CDR1 SGHTA and CDR2 FQGNSA. Here the CDR3 DNA reads TGTGCCAGCAGCTTCCGGGCAAGCAAGGGGGAGACCCAGTACTTC. Its translation is CASSFRASKGETQYF.

The sample holds one count of this clone. V is TRBV6-4 and J is TRBJ2-1; 12 bases are a match to TRBD2. This CDR3 has 17 amino acids. Trimming at V came to 5 bases and at J to 8 bases, leaving 13 bases not matched to a gene. Germline CDR1 MRHNA, CDR2 SNTAGT. The CDR3 region is CASSQLAGGTTTYEQFF. The CDR3 region has the DNA TGTGCCAGCAGTCAACTAGCGGGAGGAACTACTACATATGAGCAGTTCTTC.

The J gene is TRBJ1-2, the V gene TRBV2, with TRBD1 matching over 9 bases. Germline values: CDR1 SNHLY, CDR2 FYNNEI. With 1 base clipped from V and 8 bases from J, the junction kept 5 bases outside the gene matches. The CDR3 loop spans 14 amino acids. As DNA, the CDR3 is TGTGCCAGCAGTGAAGGGACAGGGGTAGGAGGCTACACCTTC. As protein: CASSEGTGVGGYTF.

The CDR3 protein is CASSPGLPNTGELFF. The CDR3 DNA sequence: TGTGCCAGCAGCCCGGGACTACCGAACACCGGGGAGCTGTTTTTT. The V and J genes are TRBV9 and TRBJ2-2; 7 bases align to TRBD2. Germline CDR1 SGDLS, CDR2 YYNGEE. V shed 4 bases, J shed 0 bases, and the junction held 3 bases outside the gene matches. This CDR3 contains 15 residues.